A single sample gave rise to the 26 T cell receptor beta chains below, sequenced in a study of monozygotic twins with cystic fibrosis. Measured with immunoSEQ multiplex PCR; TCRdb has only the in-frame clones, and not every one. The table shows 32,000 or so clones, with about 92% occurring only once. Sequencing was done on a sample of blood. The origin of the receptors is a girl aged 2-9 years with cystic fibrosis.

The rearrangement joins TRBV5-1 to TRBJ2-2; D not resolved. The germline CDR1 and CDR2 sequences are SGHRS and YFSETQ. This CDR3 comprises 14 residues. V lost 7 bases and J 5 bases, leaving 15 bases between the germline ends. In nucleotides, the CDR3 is TGCGCCAGCTCCAACCCTGCCGGGACCGGGGAGCTGTTTTTT. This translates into CASSNPAGTGELFF.

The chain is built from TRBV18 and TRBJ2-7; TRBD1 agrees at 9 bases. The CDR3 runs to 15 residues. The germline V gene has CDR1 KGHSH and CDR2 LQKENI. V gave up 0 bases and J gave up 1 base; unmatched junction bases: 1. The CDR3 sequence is CASSPPGQGSYEQYF. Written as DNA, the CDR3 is TGTGCCAGCTCACCACCGGGACAGGGATCCTACGAGCAGTACTTC.

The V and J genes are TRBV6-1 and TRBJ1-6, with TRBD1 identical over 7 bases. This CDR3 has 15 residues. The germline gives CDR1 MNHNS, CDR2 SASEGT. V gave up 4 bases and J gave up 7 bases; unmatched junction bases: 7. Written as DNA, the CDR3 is TGTGCCAGCAGTGTCGGACAGGCAGAAAATTCACCCCTCCACTTT. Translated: CASSVGQAENSPLHF.

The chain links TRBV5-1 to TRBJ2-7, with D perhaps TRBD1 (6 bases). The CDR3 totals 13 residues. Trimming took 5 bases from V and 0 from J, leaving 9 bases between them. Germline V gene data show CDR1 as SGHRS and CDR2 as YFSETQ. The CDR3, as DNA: TGCGCCAGCAGAACGGACAGCTCCTACGAGCAGTACTTC. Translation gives CASRTDSSYEQYF.

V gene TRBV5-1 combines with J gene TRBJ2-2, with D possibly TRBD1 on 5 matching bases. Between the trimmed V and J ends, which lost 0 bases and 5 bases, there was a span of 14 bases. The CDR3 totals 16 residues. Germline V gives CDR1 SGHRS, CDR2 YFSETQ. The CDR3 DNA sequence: TGCGCCAGCAGCTTGGGCTCGGCAGGGCGGACCGGGGAGCTGTTTTTT. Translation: CASSLGSAGRTGELFF. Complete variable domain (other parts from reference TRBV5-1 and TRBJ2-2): KAGVTQTPRYLIKTRGQQVTLSCSPISGHRSVSWYQQTPGQGLQFLFEYFSETQRNKGNFPGRFSGRQFSNSRSEMNVSTLELGDSALYLCASSLGSAGRTGELFFGEGSRLTVL.

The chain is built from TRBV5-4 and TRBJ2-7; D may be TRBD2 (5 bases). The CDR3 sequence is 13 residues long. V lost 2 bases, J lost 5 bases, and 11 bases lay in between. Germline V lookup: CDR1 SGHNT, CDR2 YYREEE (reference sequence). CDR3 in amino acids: CASSFGGRDEQYF. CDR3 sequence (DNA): TGTGCCAGCAGCTTTGGCGGGCGGGACGAGCAGTACTTC.

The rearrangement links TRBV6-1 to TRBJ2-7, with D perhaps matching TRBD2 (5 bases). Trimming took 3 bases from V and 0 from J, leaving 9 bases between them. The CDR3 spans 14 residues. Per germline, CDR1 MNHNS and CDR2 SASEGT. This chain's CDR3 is CASSDLAASYEQYF. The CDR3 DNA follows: TGTGCCAGCAGTGACCTAGCCGCCTCCTACGAGCAGTACTTC.

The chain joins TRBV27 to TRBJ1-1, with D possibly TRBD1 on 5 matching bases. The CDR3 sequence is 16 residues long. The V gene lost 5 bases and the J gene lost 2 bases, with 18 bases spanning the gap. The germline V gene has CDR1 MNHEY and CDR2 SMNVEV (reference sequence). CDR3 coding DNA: TGTGCCAGCAGTGGCAAATCCGGGGGGATTAACACTGAAGCTTTCTTT. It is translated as CASSGKSGGINTEAFF.

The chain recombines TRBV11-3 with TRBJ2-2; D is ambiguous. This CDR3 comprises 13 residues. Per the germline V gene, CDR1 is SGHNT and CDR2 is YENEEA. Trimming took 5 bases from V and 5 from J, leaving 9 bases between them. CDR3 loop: CASSPYQTGELFF. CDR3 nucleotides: TGTGCCAGCAGCCCGTACCAGACCGGGGAGCTGTTTTTT.

The chain's CDR3 is CASSQGTGVDQPQHF. The CDR3 DNA sequence: TGCGCCAGCAGCCAGGGGACAGGGGTGGATCAGCCCCAGCATTTT. The genes are TRBV4-3 and TRBJ1-5, with 10 bases fitting TRBD1. The germline gives CDR1 LGHNA, CDR2 YSLEER. V gave up 3 bases and J gave up 5 bases; unmatched junction bases: 4. The CDR3 runs to 15 residues.

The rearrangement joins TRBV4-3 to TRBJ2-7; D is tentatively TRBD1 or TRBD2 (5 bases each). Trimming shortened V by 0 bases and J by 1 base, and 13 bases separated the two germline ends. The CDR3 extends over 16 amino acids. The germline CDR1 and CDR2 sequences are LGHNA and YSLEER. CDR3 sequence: CASSQDRGRLSYEQYF. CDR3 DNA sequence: TGCGCCAGCAGCCAAGATCGGGGCAGACTTTCCTACGAGCAGTACTTC.

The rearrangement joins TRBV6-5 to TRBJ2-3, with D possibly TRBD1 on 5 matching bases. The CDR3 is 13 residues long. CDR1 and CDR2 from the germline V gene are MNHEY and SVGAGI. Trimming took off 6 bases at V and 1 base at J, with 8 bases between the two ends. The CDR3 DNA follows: TGTGCCAGCAGATTGACAGGCACAGATACGCAGTATTTT. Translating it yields CASRLTGTDTQYF.

The CDR3 loop reads CASSQGDRRTGNTIYF. CDR3 bases: TGCGCCAGCAGCCAAGGGGACAGGAGGACTGGAAACACCATATATTTT. V and J are TRBV4-3 and TRBJ1-3, with 8 nucleotides matching TRBD1. With V trimmed by 1 base and J by 2 bases, 4 bases remained unmatched. The CDR3 extends over 16 amino acids. CDR1 is LGHNA, CDR2 YSLEER, per germline.

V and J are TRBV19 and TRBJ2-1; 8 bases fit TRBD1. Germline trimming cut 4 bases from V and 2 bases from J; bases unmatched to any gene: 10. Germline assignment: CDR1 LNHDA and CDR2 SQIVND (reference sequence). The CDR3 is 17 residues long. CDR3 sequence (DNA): TGTGCCAGTAGTACACCCGGGCAGGGGGCAGCCTACAATGAGCAGTTCTTC. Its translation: CASSTPGQGAAYNEQFF.

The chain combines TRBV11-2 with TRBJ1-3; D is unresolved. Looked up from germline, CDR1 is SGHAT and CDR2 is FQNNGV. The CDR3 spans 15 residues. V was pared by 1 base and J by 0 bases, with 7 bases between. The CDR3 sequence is CASSLVVPSGNTIYF. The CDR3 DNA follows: TGTGCCAGCAGCTTAGTTGTTCCCTCTGGAAACACCATATATTTT.

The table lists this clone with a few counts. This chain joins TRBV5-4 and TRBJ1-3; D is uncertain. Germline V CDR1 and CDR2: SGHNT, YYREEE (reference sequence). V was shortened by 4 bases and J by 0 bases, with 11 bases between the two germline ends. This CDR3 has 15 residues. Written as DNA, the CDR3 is TGTGCCAGCAGCGCCGACCGCGCCTCTGGAAACACCATATATTTT. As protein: CASSADRASGNTIYF.

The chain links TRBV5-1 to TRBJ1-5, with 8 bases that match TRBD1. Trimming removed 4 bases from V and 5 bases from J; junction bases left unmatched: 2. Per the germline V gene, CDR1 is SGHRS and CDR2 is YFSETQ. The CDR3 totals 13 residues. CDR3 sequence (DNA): TGCGCCAGCAGCGTACAGGGGGATCAGCCCCAGCATTTT. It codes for CASSVQGDQPQHF.

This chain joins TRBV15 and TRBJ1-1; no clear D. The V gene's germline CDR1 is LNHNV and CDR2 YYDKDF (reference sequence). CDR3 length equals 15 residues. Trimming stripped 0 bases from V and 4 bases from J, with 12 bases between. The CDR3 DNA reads TGTGCCACCAGCAGAGATCTAGGCAGCCTCACTGAAGCTTTCTTT. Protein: CATSRDLGSLTEAFF. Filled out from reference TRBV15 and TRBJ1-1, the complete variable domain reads DAMVIQNPRYQVTQFGKPVTLSCSQTLNHNVMYWYQQKSSQAPKLLFHYYDKDFNNEADTPDNFQSRRPNTSFCFLDIRSPGLGDTAMYLCATSRDLGSLTEAFFGQGTRLTVV.

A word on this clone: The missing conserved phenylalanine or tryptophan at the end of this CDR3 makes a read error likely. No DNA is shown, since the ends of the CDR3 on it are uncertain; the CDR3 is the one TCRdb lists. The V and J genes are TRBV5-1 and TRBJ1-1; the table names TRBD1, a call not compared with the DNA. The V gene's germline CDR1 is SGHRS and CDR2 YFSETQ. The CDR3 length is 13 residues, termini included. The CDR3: CASSLAGDSLPIY.

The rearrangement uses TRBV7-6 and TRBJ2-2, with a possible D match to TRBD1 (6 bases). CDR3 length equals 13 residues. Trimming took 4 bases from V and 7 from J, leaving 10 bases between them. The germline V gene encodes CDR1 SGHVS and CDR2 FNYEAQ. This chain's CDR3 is CASSSGVDGELFF. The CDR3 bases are TGTGCCAGCAGCTCAGGGGTGGACGGGGAGCTGTTTTTT.

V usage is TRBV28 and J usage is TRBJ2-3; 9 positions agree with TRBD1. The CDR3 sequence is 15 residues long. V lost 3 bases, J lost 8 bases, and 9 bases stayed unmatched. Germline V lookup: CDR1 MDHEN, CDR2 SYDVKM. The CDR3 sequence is CASSFGGQDRGTQYF. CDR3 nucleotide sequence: TGTGCCAGCAGTTTTGGGGGCCAGGACAGGGGTACGCAGTATTTT.

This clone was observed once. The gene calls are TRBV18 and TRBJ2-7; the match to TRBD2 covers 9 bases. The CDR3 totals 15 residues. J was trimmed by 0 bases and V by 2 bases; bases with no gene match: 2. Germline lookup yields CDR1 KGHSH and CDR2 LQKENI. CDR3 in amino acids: CASSPLGLASYEQYF. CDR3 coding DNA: TGTGCCAGCTCACCATTGGGACTAGCCTCCTACGAGCAGTACTTC.

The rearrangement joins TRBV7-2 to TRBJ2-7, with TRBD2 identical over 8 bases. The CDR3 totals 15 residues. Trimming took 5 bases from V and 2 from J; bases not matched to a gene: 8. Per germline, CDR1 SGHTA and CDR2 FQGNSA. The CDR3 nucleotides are TGTGCCAGCAGCCCGGGGAGTAGCGGGACCTACGAGCAGTACTTC. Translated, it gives CASSPGSSGTYEQYF.

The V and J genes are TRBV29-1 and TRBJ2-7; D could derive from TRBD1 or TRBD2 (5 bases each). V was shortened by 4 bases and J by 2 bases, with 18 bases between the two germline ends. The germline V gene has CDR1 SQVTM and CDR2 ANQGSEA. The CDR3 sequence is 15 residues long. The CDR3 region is CSVAIGAGRTYEQYF. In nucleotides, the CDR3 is TGCAGCGTTGCAATCGGGGCAGGGCGGACCTACGAGCAGTACTTC.

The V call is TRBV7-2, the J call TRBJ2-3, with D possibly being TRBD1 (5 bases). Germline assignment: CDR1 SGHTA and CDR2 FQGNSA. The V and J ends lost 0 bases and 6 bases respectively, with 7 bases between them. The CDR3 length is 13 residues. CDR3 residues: CASSLAPGDTQYF. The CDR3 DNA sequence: TGTGCCAGCAGCTTAGCGCCAGGGGATACGCAGTATTTT.

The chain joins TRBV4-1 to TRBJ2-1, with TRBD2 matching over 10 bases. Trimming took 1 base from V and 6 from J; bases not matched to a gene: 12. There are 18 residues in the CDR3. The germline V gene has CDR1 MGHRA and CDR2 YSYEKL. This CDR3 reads CASSQGHQRGGRSNEQFF. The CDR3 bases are TGCGCCAGCAGCCAAGGTCACCAGCGGGGGGGCCGTAGCAATGAGCAGTTCTTC.